The T cell receptor (beta chain) under discussion was sequenced for a study of T cell responses to AZD1222 COVID-19 vaccine. With 3 bases clipped from V and 3 bases from J, the junction kept 5 bases outside the gene matches. This CDR3 spans 14 amino acids. CDR1 GTSNPN and CDR2 SVGIG come from the germline V gene (reference sequence). Profiling relied on immunoSEQ multiplex PCR, and the TCRdb table lists in-frame clones only, not all of them. The table includes 80,000 to 100,000 clones, more than 70% detected once. This sequence joins TRBV30 and TRBJ1-5, with 7 bases fitting TRBD1. The source is an adult in good health. Specimen: peripheral blood, collected on day 0 of AZD1222 vaccination. The CDR3: CAWRSGQSNQPQHF. The CDR3 DNA reads TGTGCCTGGAGGTCGGGACAGTCCAATCAGCCCCAGCATTTT.